These T cell receptor beta chains were read from a single sample in a study of blood T cell repertoires in COVID-19. TCRdb keeps only in-frame clones here, not all; method: immunoSEQ multiplex PCR. The sample lists some 160,000 clones; roughly 74% were seen once. The sequencing sample was made of peripheral blood. Receptor source: a woman older than 75 with acute or convalescent COVID-19. Both conserved end residues are part of each CDR3. The order of the fields is J gene, D gene, V gene, clone size, CDR3 DNA, CDR3 protein. D genes are given only for firm matches. Expanded clones are given a class, and other clones once, few, many or no size at all.

TRBJ2-5	TRBD1	TRBV2	few	TGTGCCAGCACTCGGGACAGAGAGACCCAGTACTTC	CASTRDRETQYF
TRBJ2-7	TRBD1	TRBV5-1	NA	TGCGCCAGCAGCTTATCAGGGGGTCAATATGACGAGCAGTACTTC	CASSLSGGQYDEQYF
TRBJ1-3	NA	TRBV5-5	NA	TGTGCCAGCAGCTTGGGGGGGCTTGGAAACACCATATATTTT	CASSLGGLGNTIYF
TRBJ2-7	TRBD2	TRBV3-1/TRBV3-2	NA	TGTGCCAGCAGTTTGACCGGGACTAGCTCCTACGAGCAGTACTTC	CASSLTGTSSYEQYF
TRBJ1-2	TRBD1	TRBV18	NA	TGTGCCAGCTCACCACCAGGCACAGGGGGCAGTAAAGGCTATGGCTACACCTTC	CASSPPGTGGSKGYGYTF
TRBJ2-1	TRBD2	TRBV11-3	NA	TGTGCCAGCAGCCCCCGGGGGGACAATGAGCAGTTCTTC	CASSPRGDNEQFF
TRBJ2-7	NA	TRBV30	NA	TGTGCCTGGAGTGTAGGGGGGGCCAGCTACGAGCAGTACTTC	CAWSVGGASYEQYF
TRBJ2-1	TRBD2	TRBV20-1	NA	TGCAGTGCTAGTTCGGGGCTAGCGGGAGTCAATGAGCAGTTCTTC	CSASSGLAGVNEQFF
TRBJ1-4	NA	TRBV7-2	NA	TGTGCCAGCAGCTCCCAACAGGGCTGGGGTGAAAAACTGTTTTTT	CASSSQQGWGEKLFF
TRBJ1-2	NA	TRBV29-1	NA	TGCAGCGCCGGGGGGGACACCGATGGCTACACCTTC	CSAGGDTDGYTF
TRBJ2-3	NA	TRBV6-6	NA	TGTGCCAGCAGGGCCCTGGAGAGCACAGATACGCAGTATTTT	CASRALESTDTQYF
TRBJ1-1	NA	TRBV2	NA	TGTGCCAGCAGTGAGTTCAGTGAAGCTTTCTTT	CASSEFSEAFF
TRBJ2-7	NA	TRBV21-1	NA	TGTGCCAGCAATTCCGGGACAGGGGGCGACGAGCAGTACTTC	CASNSGTGGDEQYF
TRBJ2-5	NA	TRBV2	NA	TGTGCCAGCAGACCACAGGGAAACCAAGAGACCCAGTACTTC	CASRPQGNQETQYF
TRBJ2-1	TRBD2	TRBV11-2	NA	TGTGCCAGCAGCTCCCTCCAACTAGCGGGAGTCCTGGTTGAGCAGTTCTTC	CASSSLQLAGVLVEQFF
TRBJ2-1	NA	TRBV3-1/TRBV3-2	NA	TGTGCCAGCAGCCAAAGCGGCCCCTACAATGAGCAGTTCTTC	CASSQSGPYNEQFF
TRBJ1-4	NA	TRBV19	NA	TGTGCCAGTAGTATAGACGGTTCGGGGGGGGAAGAAAAACTGTTTTTT	CASSIDGSGGEEKLFF
TRBJ2-3	NA	TRBV11-1	NA	TGTGCCAGCAGCTCCGGGACTAGCACAGATACGCAGTATTTT	CASSSGTSTDTQYF
TRBJ1-6	NA	TRBV7-2	NA	TGTGCCAGCAGCCCCGGGTCAAATAATTCACCCCTCCACTTT	CASSPGSNNSPLHF
TRBJ2-7	NA	TRBV19	NA	TGTGCCAGTAGTGGAGACAGACAAAGCTCCTACGAGCAGTACTTC	CASSGDRQSSYEQYF
TRBJ2-7	TRBD1	TRBV19	NA	TGTGCCAGTAGTACCACAGACAGGGCTGTCCACTACGAGCAGTACTTC	CASSTTDRAVHYEQYF
TRBJ1-5	NA	TRBV2	NA	TGTGCCAGCAGTGAAGCTGAGAATCAGCCCCAGCATTTT	CASSEAENQPQHF
TRBJ1-5	NA	TRBV30	NA	TGTGCCTGGAGTGTAGGGCCCCTCCGGGAAGGACAGCCCCAGCATTTT	CAWSVGPLREGQPQHF
TRBJ1-1	NA	TRBV18	NA	TGTGCCAGCTCGCCCCAGTACACTGAAGCTTTCTTT	CASSPQYTEAFF
TRBJ2-7	TRBD2	TRBV7-8	NA	TGTGCCAGCAAACGGGAGGCGTTCAATGAGGGCGAGCAGTACTTC	CASKREAFNEGEQYF
TRBJ1-1	TRBD1	TRBV7-9	NA	TGTGCCAGCAGCGGACAGGGGATGAACACTGAAGCTTTCTTT	CASSGQGMNTEAFF
TRBJ2-3	TRBD1	TRBV27	NA	TGTGCCAGCAGTCGCGGGTTCCACCCCGGGAAGGACAGGGCCCCAGATACGCAGTATTTT	CASSRGFHPGKDRAPDTQYF
TRBJ2-1	TRBD1	TRBV29-1	NA	TGCAGCGTCACAGGGGGTTCCCGTAGCAATGAGCAGTTCTTC	CSVTGGSRSNEQFF
TRBJ1-3	NA	TRBV6-1	NA	TGTGCCAGCAGTGAAGCTTGGACTTCTGGAAACACCATATATTTT	CASSEAWTSGNTIYF
TRBJ2-2	TRBD1	TRBV5-1	few	TGCGCCAGCAGCTTGGCGACAGGGGTGACCGGGGAGCTGTTTTTT	CASSLATGVTGELFF
TRBJ2-1	TRBD1	TRBV5-1	NA	TGCGCCAGCACCCGGGACAGCTCCTACAATGAGCAGTTCTTC	CASTRDSSYNEQFF
TRBJ2-7	TRBD1	TRBV6-5	NA	TGTGCCAGCAGTTACCGGACAGGTTCCTACGAGCAGTACTTC	CASSYRTGSYEQYF
TRBJ2-1	TRBD1	TRBV14	NA	TGTGCCAGCAGCCAGACGGGACAGGGGGCCAGTGAGCAGTTCTTC	CASSQTGQGASEQFF
TRBJ2-1	TRBD1	TRBV5-1	NA	TGCGCCAGCAGCTTGGCCGGACAGGGCTACAATGAGCAGTTCTTC	CASSLAGQGYNEQFF
TRBJ1-5	TRBD1	TRBV19	once	TGTGCCAGTAGGACCACAGGGGCCGTCAATCAGCCCCAGCATTTT	CASRTTGAVNQPQHF
TRBJ1-1	NA	TRBV19	few	TGTGCCAGTAGTATAGATCTCAGGCACCAGAACACTGAAGCTTTCTTT	CASSIDLRHQNTEAFF
TRBJ2-7	TRBD1	TRBV7-2	NA	TGTGCCAGCAGCCCCTCCTACAGGGGGGAAGCGCGCGAGCAGTACTTC	CASSPSYRGEAREQYF
TRBJ2-3	TRBD1	TRBV3-1/TRBV3-2	NA	TGTGCCAGCAGCCAAGGAGCCGGACAGGGCAGCCTTTTGCCCACAGATACGCAGTATTTT	CASSQGAGQGSLLPTDTQYF
TRBJ1-5	NA	TRBV29-1	medium-sized	TGCAGCGTTGCAGGGTCGGTCAATCAGCCCCAGCATTTT	CSVAGSVNQPQHF
TRBJ2-7	TRBD2	TRBV28	NA	TGTGCCAGCAGTTTACTCCTAGCGGGATCGTACGAGCAGTACTTC	CASSLLLAGSYEQYF
TRBJ1-3	TRBD1	TRBV19	NA	TGTGCCAGTAGTCCCGAAACAGGGGGCTCTGGAAACACCATATATTTT	CASSPETGGSGNTIYF
TRBJ2-2	TRBD2	TRBV5-4	NA	TGTGCCAGCAGTTTCGGACTAGCGGGAGAATCCGGGGAGCTGTTTTTT	CASSFGLAGESGELFF
TRBJ2-3	TRBD2	TRBV24-1	few	TGTGCCACCAGTGCCGGGACTAGCGGAACAGATACGCAGTATTTT	CATSAGTSGTDTQYF
TRBJ1-2	NA	TRBV3-1/TRBV3-2	once	TGTGCCAGCAGCCTCGGGGTGAACTATGGCTACACCTTC	CASSLGVNYGYTF
TRBJ1-2	NA	TRBV5-1	NA	TGCGCCAGCAGCGAGGGGGTCGGGTTAAACTATGGCTACACCTTC	CASSEGVGLNYGYTF
TRBJ2-7	NA	TRBV15	NA	TGTGCCACCAGCAGACCAGGGGGGAGCTCCTACGAGCAGTACTTC	CATSRPGGSSYEQYF
TRBJ2-4	TRBD1	TRBV10-2	NA	TGCGCCAGCAGTGCAACAGGGGGCAGGGACATTCAGTACTTC	CASSATGGRDIQYF
TRBJ2-1	NA	TRBV5-6	NA	TGTGCCAGCAGCTTTGGCGGGGATGGGAATGAGCAGTTCTTC	CASSFGGDGNEQFF
TRBJ2-1	TRBD2	TRBV28	NA	TGTGCCAGCAGGACTGGGACTAGCGGGATGTTCTTC	CASRTGTSGMFF
TRBJ2-2	NA	TRBV28	NA	TGTGCCAGCAGACCCTCAGGGGCGAACACCGGGGAGCTGTTTTTT	CASRPSGANTGELFF
TRBJ2-7	NA	TRBV1	NA	TGCACCAGCAGCCAAGAGGGACTAGCGGGCTCCTACGAGCAGTACTTC	CTSSQEGLAGSYEQYF
TRBJ1-5	TRBD1	TRBV7-9	NA	TGTGCCAGCAGCTTAGAGGGACAGAACAATCAGCCCCAGCATTTT	CASSLEGQNNQPQHF
TRBJ2-1	TRBD1	TRBV7-2	once	TGTGCCAGCAGCAGGGGGCAGAGCGCCTTAGAGCAGTTCTTC	CASSRGQSALEQFF
TRBJ2-4	NA	TRBV5-6	NA	TGTGCCAGCAGCGCCTCGCGGAACATTCAGTACTTC	CASSASRNIQYF
TRBJ1-6	TRBD1	TRBV5-1	NA	TGCGCCAGCAGCTTCCTACAGGGGAATAATTCACCCCTCCACTTT	CASSFLQGNNSPLHF
TRBJ2-7	NA	TRBV7-2	NA	TGTGCCAGCAGCTTAACCCCCTCGAGCTCCTACGAGCAGTACTTC	CASSLTPSSSYEQYF
TRBJ1-2	NA	TRBV20-1	few	TGCAGTGCTAGTGGGGCCCCCTATGGCTACACCTTC	CSASGAPYGYTF
TRBJ1-2	NA	TRBV2	NA	TGTGCCAGCAGTGATAGGCCGGGGTCTAATGGCTACACCTTC	CASSDRPGSNGYTF
TRBJ1-1	NA	TRBV18	NA	TGTGCCAGCTCACCGACTCTGAACACTGAAGCTTTCTTT	CASSPTLNTEAFF
TRBJ1-2	TRBD1	TRBV2	NA	TGTGCCAGCAGTGAACAGGGGGTTAGGATGGGCTACACCTTC	CASSEQGVRMGYTF